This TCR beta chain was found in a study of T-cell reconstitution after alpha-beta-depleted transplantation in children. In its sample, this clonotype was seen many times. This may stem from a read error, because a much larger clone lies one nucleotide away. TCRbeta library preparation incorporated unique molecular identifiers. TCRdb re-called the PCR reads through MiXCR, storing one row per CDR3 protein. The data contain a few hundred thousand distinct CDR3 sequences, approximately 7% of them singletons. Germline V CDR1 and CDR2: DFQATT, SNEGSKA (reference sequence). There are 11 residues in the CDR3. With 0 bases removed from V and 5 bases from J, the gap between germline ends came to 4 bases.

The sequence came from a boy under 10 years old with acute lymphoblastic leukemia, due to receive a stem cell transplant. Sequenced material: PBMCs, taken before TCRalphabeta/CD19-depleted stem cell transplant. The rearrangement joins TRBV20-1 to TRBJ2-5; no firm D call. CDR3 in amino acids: CSARDRETQYF. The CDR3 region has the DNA TGCAGTGCTAGAGATCGGGAGACCCAGTACTTC.